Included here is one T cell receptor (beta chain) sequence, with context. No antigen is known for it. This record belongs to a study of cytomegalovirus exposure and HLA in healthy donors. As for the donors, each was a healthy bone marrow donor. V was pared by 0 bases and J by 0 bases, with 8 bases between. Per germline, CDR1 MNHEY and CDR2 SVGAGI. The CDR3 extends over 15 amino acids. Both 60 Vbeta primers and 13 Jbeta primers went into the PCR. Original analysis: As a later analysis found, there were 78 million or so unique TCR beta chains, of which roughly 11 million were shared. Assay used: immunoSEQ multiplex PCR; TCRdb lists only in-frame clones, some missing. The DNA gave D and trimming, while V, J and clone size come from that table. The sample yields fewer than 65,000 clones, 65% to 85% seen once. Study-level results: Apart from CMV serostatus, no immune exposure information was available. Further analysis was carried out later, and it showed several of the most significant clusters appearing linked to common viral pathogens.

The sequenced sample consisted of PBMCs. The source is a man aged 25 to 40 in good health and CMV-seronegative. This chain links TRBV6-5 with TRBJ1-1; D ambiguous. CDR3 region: CASSYSNRMNTEAFF. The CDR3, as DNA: TGTGCCAGCAGTTACTCGAATAGAATGAACACTGAAGCTTTCTTT.